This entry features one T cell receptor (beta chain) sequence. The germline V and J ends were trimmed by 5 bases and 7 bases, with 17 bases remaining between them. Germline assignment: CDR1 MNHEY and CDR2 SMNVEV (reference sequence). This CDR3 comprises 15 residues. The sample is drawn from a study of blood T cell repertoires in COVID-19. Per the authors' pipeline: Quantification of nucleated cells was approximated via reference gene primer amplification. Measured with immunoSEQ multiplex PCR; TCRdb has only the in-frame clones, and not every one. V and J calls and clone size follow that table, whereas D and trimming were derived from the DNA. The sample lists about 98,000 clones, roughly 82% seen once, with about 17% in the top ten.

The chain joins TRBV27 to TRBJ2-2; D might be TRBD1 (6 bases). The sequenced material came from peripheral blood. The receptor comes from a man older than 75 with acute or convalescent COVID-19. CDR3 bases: TGTGCCAGCAGTACCTCCGGGACAATGGACGGGGAGCTGTTTTTT. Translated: CASSTSGTMDGELFF.